These 21 T cell receptor beta chains were all obtained from the same sample, sequenced in a study of shared clonotypes between healthy human individuals. Method: immunoSEQ multiplex PCR; TCRdb's copy keeps in-frame clones and lacks some. The profile shows about 340,000 clones, around 79% of them singletons. The sample taken for sequencing was memory CD4+ T cells sorted from blood. Indicated subset: CD45RA-negative fraction. The source is a man aged 25 to 40 in good health.

The genes are TRBV5-4 and TRBJ2-1; 9 positions match TRBD2. CDR3 length: 15 amino acids. V dropped 0 bases and J dropped 6; count of bases not matched to a gene: 4. CDR1 and CDR2 (germline): SGHNT, YYREEE (reference sequence). CDR3 in DNA: TGTGCCAGCAGCTTGGGACTAGCGGAGGGCAATGAGCAGTTCTTC. This translates into CASSLGLAEGNEQFF.

In DNA, the CDR3 is TGCGCCAGCAGGTACGGGTCTGGAACAGATACGCAGTATTTT. It yields the protein CASRYGSGTDTQYF. The chain joins TRBV5-1 to TRBJ2-3, with D hard to call. Germline-derived CDR1 and CDR2 are SGHRS and YFSETQ. The CDR3 has 14 amino acids. Trimming stripped 5 bases from V and 3 bases from J, with 13 bases between. The entire variable domain, with the rest obtained from reference TRBV5-1 and TRBJ2-3, is as follows: KAGVTQTPRYLIKTRGQQVTLSCSPISGHRSVSWYQQTPGQGLQFLFEYFSETQRNKGNFPGRFSGRQFSNSRSEMNVSTLELGDSALYLCASRYGSGTDTQYFGPGTRLTVL.

The rearrangement joins TRBV19 to TRBJ1-5; TRBD1 is a possible D gene (5 bases). CDR3 size: 14 residues. Trimming removed 5 bases from V and 5 bases from J, with 13 bases in between. Germline assignment: CDR1 LNHDA and CDR2 SQIVND (reference sequence). This CDR3 is CASSGGLGDQPQHF. The CDR3 nucleotides are TGTGCCAGTAGTGGGGGTCTCGGGGATCAGCCCCAGCATTTT.

CDR3 DNA sequence: TGTGCCAGCTCACAGGGACAGGGAAAGTACAATGAGCAGTTCTTC. Its protein is CASSQGQGKYNEQFF. V usage is TRBV18 and J usage is TRBJ2-1; 9 bases agree with TRBD1. Looked up from germline, CDR1 is KGHSH and CDR2 is LQKENI. J was trimmed by 4 bases and V by 4 bases; bases with no gene match: 5. The CDR3 sequence is 15 residues long.

This chain joins TRBV19 and TRBJ2-7; 12 bases align to TRBD2. This CDR3 is built from 16 residues. The junction had 9 bases not matched to a gene; V was cut back by 5 bases and J by 4 bases. CDR1 and CDR2 (germline): LNHDA, SQIVND (reference sequence). The CDR3 DNA reads as TGTGCCAGTAGTCCCACTCTAGCGGGAGGGTCGTACGAGCAGTACTTC. This gives the protein CASSPTLAGGSYEQYF.

The chain employs TRBV6-6 and TRBJ1-1; a weak D match, TRBD1 (5 bases). This CDR3 spans 14 amino acids. CDR1 and CDR2 (germline): MNHNY, SVGAGI (reference sequence). Trimming shortened V by 6 bases and J by 4 bases, and 15 bases separated the two germline ends. In DNA form, the CDR3 reads TGTGCCAGCAGCCCCCCCGGGGACCTCACTGAAGCTTTCTTT. The encoded protein is CASSPPGDLTEAFF.

This clone was detected ten times or more. This chain uses TRBV5-1 with TRBJ1-1; D gene unclear. Looked up from germline, CDR1 is SGHRS and CDR2 is YFSETQ. This CDR3 is 13 amino acids long. Trimming shortened V by 3 bases and J by 1 base, and 7 bases separated the two germline ends. For the CDR3, the DNA is TGCGCCAGCAGCTCCCCGGGGAACACTGAAGCTTTCTTT. Protein product: CASSSPGNTEAFF.

The chain couples TRBV6-5 to TRBJ1-1; D remains unclear. V dropped 0 bases and J dropped 1 base, with 3 bases sitting between them. Germline V gene sequence: CDR1 MNHEY, CDR2 SVGAGI. This CDR3 comprises 13 residues. CDR3 loop: CASSYSENTEAFF. CDR3 in DNA: TGTGCCAGCAGTTACTCTGAGAACACTGAAGCTTTCTTT.

This clone was seen only once. Other DNA sequences of this sample code for an identical CDR3. CDR3 protein: CASSLRVGTSRTGELFF. For the CDR3, the DNA is TGTGCCAGCAGTTTAAGGGTGGGGACTAGCCGCACCGGGGAGCTGTTTTTT. The rearrangement uses TRBV7-8 and TRBJ2-2; the match to TRBD2 covers 9 bases. This CDR3 contains 17 residues. CDR1 is SGHVS and CDR2 is FQNEAQ in the germline V gene. V was clipped by 6 bases and J by 4 bases; unmatched bases: 12.

The chain combines TRBV5-1 with TRBJ2-7, with 7 nucleotides matching TRBD2. This CDR3 has 15 amino acids. In germline, CDR1 is SGHRS, CDR2 YFSETQ. Trimming at V came to 4 bases and at J to 3 bases, leaving 10 bases not matched to a gene. The CDR3 region has the DNA TGCGCCAGCAGCCCCGGACTAGGGAGTCGCTACGAGCAGTACTTC. Its translation: CASSPGLGSRYEQYF. Looking up the rest from reference TRBV5-1 and TRBJ2-7 gives the full variable domain: KAGVTQTPRYLIKTRGQQVTLSCSPISGHRSVSWYQQTPGQGLQFLFEYFSETQRNKGNFPGRFSGRQFSNSRSEMNVSTLELGDSALYLCASSPGLGSRYEQYFGPGTRLTVT.

The chain has TRBV15 and TRBJ2-7; 8 positions match TRBD2. The CDR3 consists of 13 residues. The V and J ends lost 6 bases and 2 bases, in that order; junction bases with no gene match: 3. In germline, CDR1 is LNHNV, CDR2 YYDKDF (reference sequence). The CDR3 spells CATSIGRAYEQYF. In DNA form, the CDR3 reads TGTGCCACCAGTATCGGGAGGGCCTACGAGCAGTACTTC.

The chain links TRBV7-8 to TRBJ2-1; D is undetermined. In germline, CDR1 is SGHVS, CDR2 FQNEAQ. The CDR3 spans 14 residues. Deletions cut 5 bases from V and 9 bases from J, with 17 bases between. CDR3 sequence reads: CASSPLVGLVEQFF. Here the CDR3 DNA reads TGTGCCAGCAGCCCACTGGTGGGTTTGGTTGAGCAGTTCTTC. Using reference TRBV7-8 and TRBJ2-1 for the parts outside the CDR3, the full variable domain is GAGVSQSPRYKVAKRGQDVALRCDPISGHVSLFWYQQALGQGPEFLTYFQNEAQLDKSGLPSDRFFAERPEGSVSTLKIQRTQQEDSAVYLCASSPLVGLVEQFFGPGTRLTVL.

The V and J genes are TRBV10-3 and TRBJ2-7, with 10 positions matching TRBD1. CDR1 and CDR2 from the germline V gene are ENHRY and SYGVKD. The CDR3 loop spans 14 amino acids. V shed 8 bases, J shed 5 bases, and the junction held 9 bases outside the gene matches. Here the CDR3 DNA reads TGTGCCATCTCCCGGGACAGGGGAATGGACGAGCAGTACTTC. Protein product: CAISRDRGMDEQYF.

This chain links TRBV14 with TRBJ2-4, with 8 bases fitting TRBD2. Germline values: CDR1 SGHDN, CDR2 FVKESK. With V trimmed by 6 bases and J by 6 bases, 7 bases remained unmatched. The CDR3 is 14 residues long. The CDR3 is CASRLSGSVNIQYF. CDR3 bases: TGTGCCAGCAGACTCAGCGGGAGCGTAAACATTCAGTACTTC.

The rearrangement uses TRBV7-8 and TRBJ1-4, with D perhaps TRBD1 (6 bases). Germline CDR1 reads SGHVS; CDR2 reads FQNEAQ. Trimming stripped 2 bases from V and 8 bases from J, with 12 bases between. This CDR3 is 14 amino acids long. As DNA, the CDR3 is TGTGCCAGCAGCTTAACAGGGACGGACGAAAAACTGTTTTTT. Its protein product is CASSLTGTDEKLFF.

The chain combines TRBV9 with TRBJ2-1, with TRBD2 as a possible D gene (5 bases). Trimming cost V 1 base and J 2 bases, with 13 bases left between them. The germline CDR1 and CDR2 sequences are SGDLS and YYNGEE. The CDR3 has 16 amino acids. CDR3 amino acids: CASSVSSTSTYNEQFF. DNA for the CDR3: TGTGCCAGCAGCGTAAGTTCTACTAGTACCTACAATGAGCAGTTCTTC.

J is TRBJ1-2 and V is TRBV2, with 7 bases lining up with TRBD1. Germline CDR1 is SNHLY and CDR2 is FYNNEI. CDR3 length: 13 amino acids. J gave up 8 bases and V 4 bases, and 7 bases lay outside the gene matches. The CDR3 DNA sequence: TGTGCCAGCAGTGGGACAGGCAGACGAGGCTACACCTTC. This sequence encodes CASSGTGRRGYTF.

The V and J genes are TRBV27 and TRBJ2-5; possible D gene TRBD1, 6 bases. The CDR3 consists of 13 residues. Germline V gene sequence: CDR1 MNHEY, CDR2 SMNVEV (reference sequence). Between the trimmed V and J ends, which lost 5 bases and 13 bases, there was a span of 20 bases. The CDR3 region has the DNA TGTGCCAGCAGTGTAACCAACAGGGCGCCACTGTACTTC. Amino acids: CASSVTNRAPLYF.

J is TRBJ2-1 and V is TRBV10-3; 13 bases are shared with TRBD2. CDR3 length: 15 amino acids. Germline V gene lookup returns CDR1 ENHRY and CDR2 SYGVKD. The J segment lost 8 bases and the V segment lost 3 bases, leaving 4 bases of the junction unmatched. Here the CDR3 reads CAISEPGLAGYEQFF. The CDR3 coding sequence is TGTGCCATCAGTGAACCGGGACTAGCGGGATATGAGCAGTTCTTC.

This clone was found many times. The V call is TRBV6-1, the J call TRBJ2-5; 12 nucleotides align to TRBD2. The CDR3 consists of 15 residues. CDR1 is MNHNS, CDR2 SASEGT, per germline. The V gene end was trimmed by 2 bases and the J gene end by 4 bases; junction bases not matched to a gene: 2. The CDR3 here is CASSELAGGPETQYF. DNA for the CDR3: TGTGCCAGCAGTGAACTAGCGGGAGGGCCAGAGACCCAGTACTTC.

This clone was picked up many times. V is TRBV15 and J is TRBJ2-1; TRBD2 aligns across 14 bases. There are 15 residues in the CDR3. Germline loops: CDR1 LNHNV, CDR2 YYDKDF (reference sequence). The J segment lost 8 bases and the V segment lost 5 bases, leaving 5 bases of the junction unmatched. This CDR3 reads CATSPGTSGRHEQFF. The CDR3 DNA follows: TGTGCCACCAGCCCCGGGACTAGCGGGAGACATGAGCAGTTCTTC.